The 5 T cell receptor beta chains in this list originate from one sample, sequenced in a study of blood T cell repertoires in COVID-19. Data came from immunoSEQ multiplex PCR; TCRdb stores just in-frame clones and leaves some out. The sample includes about 280,000 clones, 88% seen only once; the top ten take 2% to 2.5%. The source material was PBMCs or T cells enriched from blood (not recorded which). Receptor source: a woman aged 60-75 years in a cohort exposed to, infected with or recovered from COVID-19 (not recorded which).

The genes are TRBV6-1 and TRBJ2-2, with TRBD2 matching over 7 bases. The CDR3 length is 15 residues. Unmatched junction bases numbered 3, after V lost 1 base and J lost 4 bases. Looked up from germline, CDR1 is MNHNS and CDR2 is SASEGT. The CDR3 loop is CASSEEGGLTGELFF. The CDR3 region has the DNA TGTGCCAGCAGTGAAGAGGGAGGGCTCACCGGGGAGCTGTTTTTT.

The chain joins TRBV6-5 to TRBJ2-1; a possible D gene is TRBD2 (6 bases). Germline CDR1 and CDR2: MNHEY and SVGAGI. V lost 2 bases and J lost 1, with 12 bases in between. The CDR3 is made up of 16 amino acids. The CDR3: CASSYRLGTSYNEQFF. The CDR3 nucleotides are TGTGCCAGCAGTTACCGACTGGGGACTTCCTACAATGAGCAGTTCTTC.

This clone was seen more than once but under ten times. This chain connects TRBV2 to TRBJ1-5; possibly TRBD1 for D (5 bases). CDR1 is SNHLY, CDR2 FYNNEI, per germline. CDR3 size: 14 residues. Trimming took off 6 bases at V and 6 bases at J, with 15 bases between the two ends. CDR3 protein: CASRGTGGVQPQHF. The CDR3 bases are TGTGCCAGCAGAGGGACCGGGGGGGTTCAGCCCCAGCATTTT.

The chain has TRBV4-1 and TRBJ2-1; TRBD2 matches at 10 bases. The CDR3 length is 16 residues. Germline assignment: CDR1 MGHRA and CDR2 YSYEKL. The V gene end was trimmed by 0 bases and the J gene end by 10 bases; junction bases not matched to a gene: 9. CDR3 in amino acids: CASSQDKSGRAGEQFF. For the CDR3, the DNA is TGCGCCAGCAGCCAAGATAAAAGCGGGAGGGCCGGGGAGCAGTTCTTC.

The chain employs TRBV5-6 and TRBJ1-3; perhaps TRBD1 as D (5 bases). Trimming left V 1 base short and J 0 bases short, with 14 bases between. CDR1 is SGHDT and CDR2 is YYEEEE in the germline V gene. This CDR3 is built from 17 residues. The DNA for the CDR3 is TGTGCCAGCAGCTTGTCGCCAGGGTTTAGCTCTGGAAACACCATATATTTT. This sequence encodes CASSLSPGFSSGNTIYF.